The clone carrying this T cell receptor (beta chain) turned up a few times. This record belongs to a study of blood T cells in healthy people across ages. The length of the CDR3 is 14 residues. The junction had 1 base not matched to a gene; V was cut back by 4 bases and J by 6 bases. Germline-derived CDR1 and CDR2 are SGHTA and FQGNSA. PCR was performed a second time for about 7 to 11 cycles using a sample-barcoded 5' primer and a J-beta primer mix. TCRdb ran MiXCR on the 5' RACE reads and lists one entry per CDR3 protein. The sample comprises about 800,000 distinct CDR3 sequences, 58% of which are singletons, and 20% to 25% rests with the top ten.

Material: blood. This receptor was identified in a man in his thirties or forties in good health. This chain links TRBV7-2 with TRBJ2-7, with 15 bases that match TRBD2. CDR3 coding DNA: TGTGCCAGCAGCTGGGGACTAGCGGGAGGCGAGCAGTACTTC. This encodes CASSWGLAGGEQYF.